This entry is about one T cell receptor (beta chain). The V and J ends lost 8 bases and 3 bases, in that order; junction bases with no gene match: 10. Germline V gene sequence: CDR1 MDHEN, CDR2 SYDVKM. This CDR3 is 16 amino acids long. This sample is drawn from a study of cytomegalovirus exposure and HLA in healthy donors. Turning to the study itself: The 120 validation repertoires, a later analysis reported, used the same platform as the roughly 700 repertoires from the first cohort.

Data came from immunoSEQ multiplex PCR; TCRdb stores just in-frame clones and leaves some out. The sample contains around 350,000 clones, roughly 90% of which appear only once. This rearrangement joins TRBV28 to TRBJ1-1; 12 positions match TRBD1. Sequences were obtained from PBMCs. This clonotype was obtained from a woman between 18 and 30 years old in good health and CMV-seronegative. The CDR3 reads CASVIGTGGRDTEAFF. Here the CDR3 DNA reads TGTGCCAGCGTGATCGGGACAGGGGGCCGGGACACTGAAGCTTTCTTT.